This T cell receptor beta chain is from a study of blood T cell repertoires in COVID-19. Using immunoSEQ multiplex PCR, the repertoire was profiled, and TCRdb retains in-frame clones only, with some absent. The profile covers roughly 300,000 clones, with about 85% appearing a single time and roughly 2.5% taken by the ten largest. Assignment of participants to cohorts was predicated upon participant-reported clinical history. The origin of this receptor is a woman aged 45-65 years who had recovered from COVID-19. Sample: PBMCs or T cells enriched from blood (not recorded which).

The CDR3 region has the DNA TGCAGTGCTAGTGGTGGGCGGGAAACCTACAATGAGCAGTTCTTC. It encodes CSASGGRETYNEQFF. This chain joins TRBV20-1 and TRBJ2-1, with D possibly TRBD2 on 6 matching bases. The V end was cut by 3 bases, the J end by 2 bases, with 14 bases between. The CDR3 is made up of 15 amino acids. Germline CDR1 reads DFQATT; CDR2 reads SNEGSKA (reference sequence).